Following are 29 T cell receptor beta chains from one sample sequenced in a study of identifying expanded T cells in peripheral blood. TCRdb's copy holds only in-frame clones and misses some; the assay was immunoSEQ multiplex PCR. The sample lists about 90,000 clones, approximately 86% occurring once. The specimen sequenced was blood. These receptors came from a person aged 18 to 70 in good health.

This chain joins TRBV7-3 and TRBJ1-1; TRBD1 agrees at 9 bases. The CDR3 is 15 residues long. V shed 5 bases and J 5 bases; nucleotides not matched to a gene: 9. CDR1 and CDR2 from the germline V gene are SGHTA and FQGTGA. The DNA for the CDR3 is TGTGCCAGCAGCCAAGGGGGGACAGGGAGGACTGAAGCTTTCTTT. Translation: CASSQGGTGRTEAFF.

The chain has TRBV7-7 and TRBJ2-5, with D tentatively TRBD2 (6 bases). This CDR3 has 15 residues. The ends were cut back, 1 base at V and 2 bases at J, with 11 bases in the middle. Germline values: CDR1 SSHAT, CDR2 FNYEAQ (reference sequence). CDR3 nucleotides: TGTGCCAGCAGCTTAGACCGGAGGGGTCAAGAGACCCAGTACTTC. It codes for CASSLDRRGQETQYF.

This clone has a handful of counts. The rearrangement joins TRBV5-1 to TRBJ1-2; D ambiguous. Germline values: CDR1 SGHRS, CDR2 YFSETQ. Between the trimmed V and J ends, which lost 0 bases and 4 bases, there was a span of 7 bases. The CDR3 covers 13 residues. The CDR3 nucleotides are TGCGCCAGCAGCTTGGATGGTGTCTATGGCTACACCTTC. Its translation: CASSLDGVYGYTF.

This rearrangement joins TRBV18 to TRBJ2-4, with D unresolved. V was shortened by 4 bases and J by 0 bases, with 7 bases between the two germline ends. The CDR3 is 14 residues long. Per the germline V gene, CDR1 is KGHSH and CDR2 is LQKENI. The CDR3 loop is CASSLGEAKNIQYF. DNA of the CDR3: TGTGCCAGCTCACTTGGTGAAGCCAAAAACATTCAGTACTTC.

The chain combines TRBV13 with TRBJ2-2, with TRBD1 matching 7 bases. CDR1 and CDR2 (germline): PRHDT, FYEKMQ (reference sequence). The CDR3 spans 16 residues. With 2 bases clipped from V and 1 base from J, the junction kept 4 bases outside the gene matches. The CDR3 spells CASSLPRDRNTGELFF. The CDR3 DNA is TGTGCCAGCAGCTTACCCCGGGACAGGAACACCGGGGAGCTGTTTTTT. The full variable domain, rest sourced from reference TRBV13 and TRBJ2-2, is AAGVIQSPRHLIKEKRETATLKCYPIPRHDTVYWYQQGPGQDPQFLISFYEKMQSDKGSIPDRFSAQQFSDYHSELNMSSLELGDSALYFCASSLPRDRNTGELFFGEGSRLTVL.

The gene calls are TRBV19 and TRBJ1-1; the D gene is possibly TRBD1 (6 bases). Germline V lookup: CDR1 LNHDA, CDR2 SQIVND (reference sequence). The CDR3 loop spans 15 amino acids. V gave up 10 bases and J gave up 1 base, with 19 bases separating them. In nucleotides, the CDR3 is TGTGCCACCATGGAACAGGGATTAGGGAACACTGAAGCTTTCTTT. Protein sequence: CATMEQGLGNTEAFF.

The chain recombines TRBV18 with TRBJ2-5; D is unresolved. Trimming took 2 bases from V and 0 from J, leaving 4 bases between them. The CDR3 spans 13 residues. Germline assignment: CDR1 KGHSH and CDR2 LQKENI. Here the CDR3 DNA reads TGTGCCAGCTCACCATCGTACCAAGAGACCCAGTACTTC. Its protein product is CASSPSYQETQYF. Based on the CDR3 plus reference TRBV18 and TRBJ2-5, the full variable domain is NAGVMQNPRHLVRRRGQEARLRCSPMKGHSHVYWYRQLPEEGLKFMVYLQKENIIDESGMPKERFSAEFPKEGPSILRIQQVVRGDSAAYFCASSPSYQETQYFGPGTRLLVL.

The chain's CDR3 is CASSFQGSHEQYF. The CDR3 nucleotides read TGCGCCAGCAGCTTCCAGGGGTCCCACGAGCAGTACTTC. The chain employs TRBV5-1 and TRBJ2-7, with TRBD1 as a possible D gene (6 bases). V was shortened by 2 bases and J by 5 bases, with 11 bases between the two germline ends. The CDR3 covers 13 residues. The V gene's germline CDR1 is SGHRS and CDR2 YFSETQ.

This sequence joins TRBV12-5 and TRBJ2-3, with a possible D match to TRBD2 (6 bases). The CDR3 runs 17 residues. The V and J ends lost 0 bases and 1 base respectively, with 14 bases between them. In germline, CDR1 is LGHNT, CDR2 FRNRAP. The CDR3 reads CASGLVSGVGGTDTQYF. The CDR3 DNA follows: TGTGCTAGTGGTTTGGTATCGGGGGTAGGGGGCACAGATACGCAGTATTTT.

The chain combines TRBV19 with TRBJ1-1; D is undetermined. Germline values: CDR1 LNHDA, CDR2 SQIVND (reference sequence). Trimming took 5 bases from V and 1 from J, leaving 8 bases between them. The CDR3 runs 13 residues. CDR3 in DNA: TGTGCCAGTAGTGGAGGCAGGAACACTGAAGCTTTCTTT. It translates to CASSGGRNTEAFF.

The chain joins TRBV2 to TRBJ1-2; no clear D gene. This CDR3 is 12 amino acids long. V was clipped by 5 bases and J by 8 bases, with 12 bases between them. CDR1 SNHLY and CDR2 FYNNEI come from the germline V gene. The CDR3 DNA reads as TGTGCCAGCAGTCAGGTCCCGGAGGGCTACACCTTC. It specifies CASSQVPEGYTF.

The rearrangement links TRBV27 to TRBJ1-1; D is ambiguous. CDR1 MNHEY and CDR2 SMNVEV come from the germline V gene (reference sequence). There are 13 residues in the CDR3. Trimming pared 5 bases from V and 1 base from J, leaving 8 bases between. CDR3 sequence (DNA): TGTGCCAGCAGTCCTGTACCGAACACTGAAGCTTTCTTT. It specifies CASSPVPNTEAFF.

This chain links TRBV10-3 with TRBJ1-1; possibly TRBD1 for D (5 bases). The CDR3 consists of 14 residues. Looked up from germline, CDR1 is ENHRY and CDR2 is SYGVKD. Trimming cost V 6 bases and J 0 bases, with 11 bases left between them. CDR3 amino acids: CAIRIQGVNTEAFF. DNA of the CDR3: TGTGCCATCAGAATCCAAGGGGTGAACACTGAAGCTTTCTTT.

This clone has just a few counts. CDR3 coding DNA: TGTGCCTCCGGAGGAGGGACTAGCTCGGGCGAGCAGTACTTC. Protein product: CASGGGTSSGEQYF. The chain couples TRBV30 to TRBJ2-7, with TRBD2 matching over 9 bases. CDR1 is GTSNPN and CDR2 is SVGIG in the germline V gene (reference sequence). Unmatched junction bases numbered 13, after V lost 7 bases and J lost 6 bases. The CDR3 covers 14 residues.

The rearrangement links TRBV5-1 to TRBJ1-2; possible D gene TRBD1, 6 bases. Germline values: CDR1 SGHRS, CDR2 YFSETQ. The CDR3 is 15 amino acids. V was trimmed by 3 bases and J by 4 bases, leaving 16 bases between them. Here the CDR3 DNA reads TGCGCCAGCAGCTGGAACGGACAGACCCTCTATGGCTACACCTTC. Translated: CASSWNGQTLYGYTF.

The genes are TRBV19 and TRBJ2-1; D gene unclear. The V end lost 2 bases, the J end lost 3 bases, and 5 bases lay between the germline ends. Germline V CDR1 and CDR2: LNHDA, SQIVND (reference sequence). CDR3 size: 13 residues. CDR3 in DNA: TGTGCCAGTAGTATAATGGGCTACAATGAGCAGTTCTTC. Residues: CASSIMGYNEQFF.

This clone appeared once. The V call is TRBV7-2, the J call TRBJ2-5; the match to TRBD1 covers 7 bases. This CDR3 region has 17 residues. Looked up from germline, CDR1 is SGHTA and CDR2 is FQGNSA. With V trimmed by 5 bases and J by 2 bases, 14 bases remained unmatched. The chain's CDR3 is CASSTRQGIKIQETQYF. The CDR3 nucleotides are TGTGCCAGCAGCACCCGACAGGGAATAAAAATTCAAGAGACCCAGTACTTC.

The gene calls are TRBV7-6 and TRBJ2-1; maybe TRBD1 (6 bases). Trimming took 7 bases from V and 6 from J, leaving 19 bases between them. The V gene's germline CDR1 is SGHVS and CDR2 FNYEAQ. The CDR3 has 15 amino acids. The CDR3 sequence: CASTPGGGGFNEQFF. As DNA, the CDR3 is TGTGCCAGCACCCCTGGTGGGGGCGGGTTCAATGAGCAGTTCTTC.

The J gene is TRBJ1-2, the V gene TRBV5-1, with D hard to call. The CDR3 contains 15 residues. Germline lookup yields CDR1 SGHRS and CDR2 YFSETQ. V was trimmed by 0 bases and J by 0 bases, leaving 9 bases between them. The CDR3 loop is CASSLEYRPNYGYTF. Here the CDR3 DNA reads TGCGCCAGCAGCTTGGAATACCGACCTAACTATGGCTACACCTTC.

The chain is built from TRBV19 and TRBJ1-5, with D unresolved. Germline lookup yields CDR1 LNHDA and CDR2 SQIVND (reference sequence). The length of the CDR3 is 14 residues. The V gene lost 3 bases and the J gene lost 5 bases, with 11 bases spanning the gap. The CDR3 spells CASSISGRDQPQHF. The CDR3 nucleotides are TGTGCCAGTAGTATTTCTGGGAGAGATCAGCCCCAGCATTTT.

This chain uses TRBV5-4 with TRBJ2-4; D might be TRBD1 or TRBD2, each matching 7 bases. Germline CDR1 is SGHNT and CDR2 is YYREEE (reference sequence). Trimming took 0 bases from V and 7 from J, leaving 14 bases between them. There are 15 residues in the CDR3. CDR3 loop: CASSLDQGGLNIQYF. The CDR3 DNA reads TGTGCCAGCAGCTTGGATCAGGGGGGGCTGAACATTCAGTACTTC.

This chain connects TRBV28 to TRBJ1-2; TRBD1 is a possible D gene (5 bases). There are 14 residues in the CDR3. Trimming took off 5 bases at V and 2 bases at J, with 12 bases between the two ends. Germline CDR1 MDHEN, CDR2 SYDVKM. CDR3 protein: CASSLGSGNYGYTF. The CDR3 nucleotides read TGTGCCAGCAGTCTAGGGTCAGGGAACTATGGCTACACCTTC.

This clone appeared once. CDR3 residues: CASSDGQQSNSPLHF. The CDR3 region has the DNA TGTGCCAGCAGTGACGGGCAGCAATCTAATTCACCCCTCCACTTT. This chain connects TRBV2 to TRBJ1-6; D is ambiguous. Trimming cost V 3 bases and J 6 bases, with 12 bases left between them. Germline V gives CDR1 SNHLY, CDR2 FYNNEI. This CDR3 is 15 amino acids long.

The chain's CDR3 is CASSFEGSNQPQHF. The CDR3 region has the DNA TGTGCCAGCAGCTTCGAAGGGAGCAATCAGCCCCAGCATTTT. The chain carries TRBV7-2 and TRBJ1-5; no reliable D call. The V gene's germline CDR1 is SGHTA and CDR2 FQGNSA. CDR3 length: 14 amino acids. The germline V and J ends were trimmed by 3 bases and 1 base, with 7 bases remaining between them.

The V and J genes are TRBV14 and TRBJ2-5; D is uncertain. There are 11 residues in the CDR3. Germline assignment: CDR1 SGHDN and CDR2 FVKESK. The V and J ends lost 4 bases and 4 bases respectively, with 4 bases between them. The CDR3: CASSPGETQYF. The CDR3 coding sequence is TGTGCCAGCAGCCCTGGAGAGACCCAGTACTTC.

The chain is built from TRBV7-6 and TRBJ2-1, with 11 bases aligning to TRBD2. The CDR3 extends over 16 amino acids. The ends lost 6 bases at V and 14 bases at J; junction bases unmatched: 18. Germline CDR1 reads SGHVS; CDR2 reads FNYEAQ. This CDR3 is CASSEGAGLAGGREFF. In DNA form, the CDR3 reads TGTGCCAGCAGTGAGGGGGCCGGGCTAGCGGGAGGCCGAGAGTTCTTC.

The rearrangement joins TRBV4-1 to TRBJ1-1; a weak D match, TRBD1 (5 bases). The V end was cut by 5 bases, the J end by 4 bases, with 14 bases between. This CDR3 has 14 residues. Per germline, CDR1 MGHRA and CDR2 YSYEKL. This chain's CDR3 is CASSSGRKATEAFF. The CDR3 bases are TGCGCCAGCAGCTCGGGACGGAAGGCCACTGAAGCTTTCTTT.

V gene TRBV30 combines with J gene TRBJ2-1; 8 bases align to TRBD1. The germline V gene encodes CDR1 GTSNPN and CDR2 SVGIG (reference sequence). The CDR3 is 14 residues long. V was clipped by 2 bases and J by 7 bases; unmatched bases: 7. The CDR3 nucleotides read TGTGCCTGGAGTCTGACAGGGGCTGGGAATGAGCAGTTCTTC. Translated, it gives CAWSLTGAGNEQFF.

The rearrangement joins TRBV5-4 to TRBJ1-2, with 7 bases aligning to TRBD1. The V gene end was trimmed by 3 bases and the J gene end by 1 base; junction bases not matched to a gene: 6. The germline V gene encodes CDR1 SGHNT and CDR2 YYREEE (reference sequence). The CDR3 spans 15 residues. This chain's CDR3 is CASSWGTDVNYGYTF. CDR3 nucleotide sequence: TGTGCCAGCAGCTGGGGGACAGATGTTAACTATGGCTACACCTTC.